The subject of this entry is one T cell receptor beta chain. The TCRbeta library was prepared with unique molecular identifiers. TCRdb re-called the PCR reads with MiXCR, one entry per CDR3 protein. In the table there are about 210,000 distinct CDR3 sequences, roughly 15% of which are singletons. The record originates from a study of T-cell reconstitution after alpha-beta-depleted transplantation in children. Between the trimmed V and J ends, which lost 1 base and 1 base, there was a span of 11 bases. The germline gives CDR1 MGHDK, CDR2 SYGVNS. The CDR3 is 17 residues long. This sequence was found in a male patient between 2 and 10 years old who had a stem cell transplant for acute lymphoblastic leukemia, so the T cells may come from the graft donor. The gene calls are TRBV25-1 and TRBJ2-6; D is undetermined. The input for sequencing was PBMCs, mostly from graft donor cells, taken 360 days after TCRalphabeta/CD19-depleted stem cell transplant. CDR3 in amino acids: CASSESARVSGANVLTF. CDR3 DNA sequence: TGTGCCAGCAGTGAATCGGCCAGAGTATCTGGGGCCAACGTCCTGACTTTC.